This is a list of T cell receptor beta chains from one sample in a study of human T cells and chemical hapten exposure. TCRdb re-called the 5' RACE reads with MiXCR, one entry per CDR3 protein. This sample has about 110,000 distinct CDR3 sequences, with approximately 20% found just once. The source of these receptors is a human donor in good health. The CDR3 runs from the conserved cysteine through the conserved F or W. The order of the fields is D gene, clone size, J gene, V gene, CDR3 DNA, CDR3 protein. A D gene is named only where the DNA matches it firmly. Some rows mark clone size as missing; the rest say once, few, many or name a class of expanded clone.

>TRBD1|few|TRBJ1-5|TRBV5-1
TGCGCCAGCAGCCGAGGGACAGATAGCAATCAGCCCCAGCATTTT
CASSRGTDSNQPQHF
>.|many|TRBJ1-3|TRBV28
TGTGCCAGCGTAGGGGGCTCTGGAAACACCATATATTTT
CASVGGSGNTIYF
>.|.|TRBJ2-7|TRBV6-5
TGTGCCAGCAGTCAAAAATACGAGCAGTGCTTC
CASSQKYEQCF
>.|few|TRBJ2-7|TRBV2
TGTGCCAGCAGCCTCAGGGACTCCTACGAGCAGTACTTC
CASSLRDSYEQYF
>TRBD1|.|TRBJ1-6|TRBV6-5
TGTGCCAGCAGTGACCCCTCGACCGGGACAGGGAATTCACCCCTCCACTTT
CASSDPSTGTGNSPLHF
>.|few|TRBJ1-6|TRBV4-2
TGTGCCAGCAGCCAAGGGGCCCGTGGGAATTCACCCCTCCACTTT
CASSQGARGNSPLHF
>.|few|TRBJ2-6|TRBV7-8
TGTGCCAGCAGCGCCATAGGTTCGGTTGGGGCCAACGTCCTGACTTTC
CASSAIGSVGANVLTF
>TRBD1|.|TRBJ1-3|TRBV2
TGTGCCAGCAGCGACGACAGGGCCTCTGGAAACACCATATATTTT
CASSDDRASGNTIYF
>.|few|TRBJ1-5|TRBV6-6
TGTGCCAGCAGTTATCAAGGGGGGAAGCTTCAGCCCCAGCATTTT
CASSYQGGKLQPQHF
>TRBD1|few|TRBJ1-4|TRBV20-1
TGCAGTGCAAATCCGGGACAGGGTAATGAAAAACTGTTTTTT
CSANPGQGNEKLFF
>.|few|TRBJ2-7|TRBV18
TGTGCCAGCTCCCGACCGGCAGAGGCGGATTACGAGCAGTACTTC
CASSRPAEADYEQYF
>.|.|TRBJ2-1|TRBV7-4
TGTGCCAGCAGCTTAGCTTTTCCTGGGGAGTTCTTC
CASSLAFPGEFF
>.|many|TRBJ1-1|TRBV10-2
TGCGCCAGCAGTGAGTCTGGGTTGAACACTGAAGCTTTCTTT
CASSESGLNTEAFF
>.|.|TRBJ1-1|TRBV20-1
TGCAGTGCCAGACCTATATCAACGAACACTGAAGCTTTCTTT
CSARPISTNTEAFF
>TRBD2|many|TRBJ2-3|TRBV6-5
TGTGCCAGCAGTTATAGACTAGCGGCAGATACGCAGTATTTT
CASSYRLAADTQYF
>.|.|TRBJ2-3|TRBV12-5
TGTGCTAGTGGTTTATCGGACCGCATATTCACAGATACGCAGTATTTT
CASGLSDRIFTDTQYF
>.|few|TRBJ2-2|TRBV29-1
TGCAGCGTTATGTCCGGGGAGCTGTTTTTT
CSVMSGELFF
>.|.|TRBJ2-7|TRBV29-1
TGCAGCGTTGAAATCTGGGAGGGGGTCGGGCAGTACTTC
CSVEIWEGVGQYF
>TRBD2|few|TRBJ2-7|TRBV2
TGTGCCAGCAGAGAAGGAGGCGGGAGAACCTACGAGCAGTACTTC
CASREGGGRTYEQYF
>TRBD1|few|TRBJ2-7|TRBV28
TGTGCCAGCAGTTCTCCGGGACAGGGGGCCTCCTACGAGCAGTACTTC
CASSSPGQGASYEQYF
>TRBD2|few|TRBJ2-5|TRBV5-4
TGTGCCAGCAGATTGGGACTAGCGGAGCAAGAGACCCAGTACTTC
CASRLGLAEQETQYF
>TRBD1|many|TRBJ1-1|TRBV7-9
TGTGCCAGCAGCAGGGACAGTGAAGCTTTCTTT
CASSRDSEAFF
>.|few|TRBJ1-2|TRBV20-1
TGCAGTGCTAGACCGGGGGGGGGCCTAGCTAACTATGGCTACACCTTC
CSARPGGGLANYGYTF
>.|.|TRBJ1-6|TRBV4-1
TGCGCCAGCAGCCAAGATGCCACAGGCTCCTATAATTCACCCCTCCACTTT
CASSQDATGSYNSPLHF
>TRBD2|.|TRBJ2-7|TRBV4-1
TGCGCCAGCAGCCAAGATCTCTACGGGACTAGCGGACAAGTCGAGCAGTACTTC
CASSQDLYGTSGQVEQYF
>TRBD2|.|TRBJ2-7|TRBV20-1
TGCAGTGCTAGAGGGAAGCGGGAGAGGCCCTACGAGCAGTACTTC
CSARGKRERPYEQYF
>.|few|TRBJ1-1|TRBV27
TGTGCCAGCAACTCCCGGGGGGATAGGACCACTGAAGCTTTCTTT
CASNSRGDRTTEAFF
>.|few|TRBJ2-2|TRBV5-1
TGCGCCAGCAGCTTACAAGACACCGGGGAGCTGTTTTTT
CASSLQDTGELFF
>.|few|TRBJ1-1|TRBV12-3/TRBV12-4
TGTGCCAGCAGTTTAGGGGGGGCAGCTGAAGCTTTCTTT
CASSLGGAAEAFF
>.|.|TRBJ2-3|TRBV6-1
TGTGCCAGCAGTGAAGGCCATATACTATCCACAGATACGCAGTATTTT
CASSEGHILSTDTQYF
>.|few|TRBJ1-4|TRBV7-9
TGTGCCAGCAGCTTAAGGAGAGGGGAGAATGAAAAACTGTTTTTT
CASSLRRGENEKLFF
>.|.|TRBJ1-5|TRBV6-5
TGTGCCAGCAAGGAGGATAGCAATCAGCCCCAGCATTTT
CASKEDSNQPQHF
>TRBD1|.|TRBJ2-5|TRBV7-7
TGTGCTAGCAGTCCCGGGACAGGGGCAGAGACCCAGTACTTC
CASSPGTGAETQYF
>.|few|TRBJ2-2|TRBV29-1
TGCAGCGTTGAAATATCGTCGAGCGCCGGGGAGCTGTTTTTT
CSVEISSSAGELFF
>TRBD2|.|TRBJ2-3|TRBV4-2
TGTGCCAGCAGCCAAGATGGGGCTAGCGGGAGGGGATCAGATACGCAGTATTTT
CASSQDGASGRGSDTQYF
>.|.|TRBJ1-2|TRBV11-2
TGTGCCAGCAGCTTAGTTTTACAGCCCAACTATGGCTACACCTTC
CASSLVLQPNYGYTF
>TRBD1|.|TRBJ2-7|TRBV19
TGTGCCAGTAAGGGGACAGGAAGCTACGAGCAGTACTTC
CASKGTGSYEQYF
>TRBD1|many|TRBJ1-1|TRBV20-1
TGCAGTGCTAGAGATCGAAGTCGGACAGGGGGTGTGGAAGCTTTCTTT
CSARDRSRTGGVEAFF
>.|.|TRBJ1-4|TRBV28
TGTGCCGTCCATGGGAGTGCTAATGAAAAACTGTTTTTT
CAVHGSANEKLFF
>.|few|TRBJ2-1|TRBV6-1
TGTGCCAGCAGTGCCGGGACCCGCCCGATGGGGACTTTCTTC
CASSAGTRPMGTFF
>TRBD2|few|TRBJ2-1|TRBV28
TGTGCCAGCAGTTTCCACGGGACTATTAGTGAGCAGTTCTTC
CASSFHGTISEQFF
>.|many|TRBJ2-7|TRBV20-1
TGCAGTGCTAGAGCTCACGACCTATGGGGGTCCTACGAGCAGTACTTC
CSARAHDLWGSYEQYF
>.|.|TRBJ2-1|TRBV9
TGTGCCAGCAGCGTAGAAGGGGAAACATACAATGAGCAGTTCTTC
CASSVEGETYNEQFF
>TRBD1|.|TRBJ1-2|TRBV7-8
TGTGCCAGCAGTCCAGGGGGCTCATGGTCCTACACCTTC
CASSPGGSWSYTF
>.|few|TRBJ1-6|TRBV5-1
TGCGCCAGCAGCTCCGGCAGCCTGTTGAATTCACCCCTCCACTTT
CASSSGSLLNSPLHF
>.|few|TRBJ1-2|TRBV29-1
TGCAGCGTTGATTCGTCCCGTAACTATGGCTACACCTTC
CSVDSSRNYGYTF
>TRBD1|.|TRBJ2-7|TRBV5-4
TGTGCCAGCAGCCCCGCCGGGACAGGGATCTACGAGCAGTACTTC
CASSPAGTGIYEQYF
>.|.|TRBJ1-2|TRBV6-5
TGTGCCAGCGCCAAAGGCGGCGGGAGGGCCGGCTATGGCTACACCTTC
CASAKGGGRAGYGYTF
>.|.|TRBJ2-5|TRBV9
TGTGCCAGCAGCGTAGTTGGGGAGACCCAGTACTTC
CASSVVGETQYF
>.|.|TRBJ2-2|TRBV29-1
TGCAGCGTTTTTGGCGGGGAGTCGAACACCGGGGAGCTGTTTTTT
CSVFGGESNTGELFF
>TRBD2|few|TRBJ2-3|TRBV6-6
TGTGCCAGCAGTTTTGGGACTAGCGGGGGCACAGATACGCAGTATTTT
CASSFGTSGGTDTQYF
>TRBD1|few|TRBJ1-2|TRBV24-1
TGTGCCACCAGTGACAAAGGACAGGGCGTCTATGGCTACACCTTC
CATSDKGQGVYGYTF
>.|few|TRBJ2-1|TRBV19
TGTGCCAGTAGTATAGCGGGGTTGTACAATGAGCAGTTCTTC
CASSIAGLYNEQFF
>.|many|TRBJ1-5|TRBV28
TGTGCCAGCAGGACACAAGGGGGTAGTGCCTACAATCAGCCCCAGCATTTT
CASRTQGGSAYNQPQHF